This T cell receptor beta chain was recorded in a study of blood T cell repertoires in COVID-19. Clinical histories supplied by participants themselves formed the basis of cohort assignment. Before being deemed recovered, Cohort 3 donors had two negative PCRs, clearance, or symptom resolution. This clone turned up a few times. Germline loops: CDR1 LNHNV, CDR2 YYDKDF (reference sequence). With 3 bases clipped from V and 4 bases from J, the junction kept 7 bases outside the gene matches. The CDR3 length is 15 residues. As processed by the authors: Scientists estimated how many nucleated cells there were by amplifying reference gene primers. This table comes from immunoSEQ multiplex PCR, and its TCRdb copy is limited to in-frame clones, with some not included. V, J and clone size are taken as reported in that table, and D and trimming were inferred from the DNA itself. The sample carries around 170,000 clones, approximately 80% recorded once.

The chain carries TRBV15 and TRBJ1-2, with 8 nucleotides matching TRBD1. The source material was PBMCs or T cells enriched from blood (not recorded which). The TCR was taken from a middle-aged man who had recovered from COVID-19. CDR3 nucleotide sequence: TGTGCCACCAGCAGTAGTACAGGGGGAGTCTATGGCTACACCTTC. The encoded protein is CATSSSTGGVYGYTF.